Listed below are T cell receptor beta chains from one sample, sequenced in a study of regulatory T cells in long-lasting Graves disease. MiXCR, applied by TCRdb to the multiplex PCR reads, yields one record per CDR3 protein. The data show fewer than 450,000 distinct CDR3 sequences, around 20% seen once. The input for sequencing was peripheral blood mononuclear cells (PBMCs), taken when the disease was refractory, from a patient treated with antithyroid drugs. Receptor source: a female donor with Graves disease. Each CDR3 is given with its conserved first and last residue. The D gene is left open where the match is weak. Rows may omit the clone size; those that give it use once, few, many or a size class.

TRBJ2-1	TRBD2	TRBV7-3	.	17	CASSLINGGSSYNEQFF	TGTGCCAGCAGCTTGATAAATGGCGGGAGCTCCTACAATGAGCAGTTCTTC
TRBJ1-5	.	TRBV4-1	.	16	CASSQFGTGARQPQHF	TGCGCCAGCAGCCAATTCGGTACGGGGGCACGGCAGCCCCAGCATTTT
TRBJ1-5	.	TRBV6-1	many	15	CASSEAGAGNQPQHF	TGTGCCAGCAGTGAAGCGGGGGCAGGGAACCAGCCCCAGCATTTT
TRBJ1-1	.	TRBV7-8	.	12	CASSRTGNEAFF	TGTGCCAGCAGCCGCACGGGGAATGAAGCTTTCTTT
TRBJ2-7	.	TRBV7-3	.	14	CASSLDPAGNEQYF	TGTGCCAGCAGCTTAGACCCGGCAGGGAACGAGCAGTACTTC
TRBJ2-7	TRBD2	TRBV29-1	.	14	CSVGPGGVPYEQYF	TGCAGCGTTGGCCCCGGGGGGGTTCCCTACGAGCAGTACTTC
TRBJ2-7	.	TRBV7-2	.	14	CASSFGQFSYEQYF	TGTGCCAGCAGCTTCGGACAGTTCTCCTACGAGCAGTACTTC
TRBJ2-1	.	TRBV6-2/TRBV6-3	.	16	CASSYSGQATYNEQFF	TGTGCCAGCAGTTACTCAGGGCAAGCTACCTACAATGAGCAGTTCTTC
TRBJ2-5	TRBD2	TRBV20-1	many	17	CSAKPLGTSGRGETQYF	TGCAGTGCTAAACCCCTAGGGACTAGCGGGAGGGGAGAGACCCAGTACTTC
TRBJ2-7	.	TRBV7-9	.	14	CASSPHASSYEQYF	TGTGCCAGCAGCCCCCACGCGAGCTCCTACGAGCAGTACTTC